The source of this T cell receptor beta chain is a study of long-term antiretroviral therapy in people with HIV (dated by TCRdb to between 2021 and 2024). In the study overall: The earliest samples were collected about a decade before the 2015 WHO recommendation for immediate ART, when ART was typically delayed until CD4 counts fell. A retrospective serial study tested whether changes in peripheral blood TRB repertoire composition and diversity were associated with ART initiation and durable HIV suppression. A total of roughly 200 cryopreserved PBMC samples came from around 30 adults with confirmed HIV infection and were collected serially over a mean of about 6 years (range 1-12). Of the approximately 30 participants with HIV, ten to eleven were female. Test extractions of a monoclonal T-cell line alongside 30 or so polyclonal samples showed no cross-contamination during QIAcube processing. Study-wide findings and limitations: The samples were dated from about 2004 to 2018, and the ART regimens that were used may be less effective than current ART regimens. Inferences about post-ART repertoire changes were limited because no data were available on ART adherence, viral resistance or therapy changes. Because cell numbers in pre-ART samples were limited, unsorted PBMC were profiled instead of sorted CD4+ and CD8+ T cells. Because PBMC availability was limited, only the TCR beta chain was sequenced, with no alpha chain pairing. The repertoire was dominated across all time points by expanded TRB clones identified before ART initiation, although this dominance was seen to fluctuate and to decrease in many PLHIV after ART. A significant increase in TRB diversity was found to be associated with ART initiation, although TRB diversity was observed to remain significantly below that of transplant donor controls even after long-term ART. Narrower CDR3 length ranges were observed in HIV repertoires than in controls, and an antigen-experienced repertoire with only a slight naive shift after ART was suggested by the network structure.

Sequencing of the TRB variable region was done with the immunoSEQ hsTCRB v3.0 assay at survey level resolution. The target sequencing depth for TRB was roughly 35,000-50,000 T-cell genomes per sample. An Illumina MiSeq with a v3 150-cycle kit was used to sequence the pooled TRB libraries. The original methods were these. Repertoire analysis was performed in R inside a reproducible Nextflow workflow that covered QC, data transformation and analysis. LymphoSeq2, an R package for exploring AIRR-Seq data, was used to implement the custom analyses. A handful of samples that yielded fewer than 5000 total TRB sequences were excluded, so that approximately 170 HIV repertoires were analyzed. Among the 188 retained HIV repertoires, 59 were collected before ART initiation and over 120 were collected after ART initiation. Repertoires were downsampled to 5000 TRB nucleotide sequences, with summary statistics averaged over 100 downsampling iterations. The analysis kept only TRB sequences whose CDR3 regions were at least seven amino acids long. Diversity was assessed using a clonality score derived from Shannon entropy and using the Gini coefficient. In the repertoire networks, any two of the top 5000 CDR3 amino acid sequences were linked whenever the two sequences differed by an edit distance of one. For TRB CDR3 amino acid sequences, GLIPH2 was used to predict antigen specificity groups and MHC restriction. CDR3 amino acid sequences were matched against VDJdb and McPAS-TCR to flag known CMV, EBV, HIV or tissue antigen associations. Pre-ART, post-ART and control groups were compared with Wilcoxon signed-rank tests and Holm-Bonferroni correction. In its TCRdb copy, this immuneACCESS table keeps in-frame sequences only and misses some clones. Where compared with another copy, unresolved V genes explain less than half of these, and the others have no known cause. Clonal size and the V and J genes are those of that table, whereas D and trimming came from the DNA. Present in this sample are approximately 30,000 clones, over 80% of which were seen just once. Roughly 6.7% of the sample lies in the top ten.

Regarding this clone: Its binding antigen is unknown. Base qualities are not provided; no much larger clone lies one nucleotide away.

The trim is 0 bases for V and 0 bases for J, with a gap of 6 bases between the germline ends. Taken from cysteine to phenylalanine, the CDR3 has 16 residues. Only CDR3 DNA is held: 48 bases, read in frame from base 1. Participants were included only if at least one PBMC sample before ART initiation and at least two post-ART samples were available. Every participant with HIV received treatment in the United States of America. Before DNA extraction, cryopreserved samples of roughly 0.9-11 million PBMC were thawed and then washed. At the time of the earliest PBMC sample, participants with HIV were aged between about 20 and 55 years. PBMC samples were contributed by each participant from 1-4 timepoints before ART initiation and 2-8 timepoints after ART initiation, with a median of 7 samples. For every participant, serial HIV viral load, CD4+ T-cell count, ART history and demographic data were obtained. Genomic DNA was extracted from unsorted PBMC with a Qiagen kit on a QIAcube, with processing performed in batches of 12 samples.

Recombination joined TRBV23-1 with TRBJ2-6; the D gene identity is not certain. TRBV23-1 is classed as an ORF, of uncertain function. The input for sequencing was unsorted PBMCs, taken 0.4 years after starting antiretroviral therapy. This receptor was identified in a man in his late teens or twenties with HIV. The DNA reads TGCGCCAGCAGTCAATCCAGAGTCTCTGGGGCCAACGTCCTGACTTTC. Its protein is CASSQSRVSGANVLTF.